The 6 T cell receptor beta chains reported below all come from one sample, sequenced in a study of T cell responses to AZD1222 COVID-19 vaccine. Sequencing was performed with immunoSEQ multiplex PCR; in TCRdb, only in-frame clones are kept and a portion is missing. The sample lists about 120,000 clones, over 75% occurring once. The sequencing here drew on peripheral blood, taken on day 0 of AZD1222 vaccination. These receptors came from an adult in good health.

The chain is built from TRBV18 and TRBJ1-3; D is undetermined. Trimming shortened V by 4 bases and J by 4 bases, and 17 bases separated the two germline ends. This CDR3 comprises 16 residues. Germline V gene sequence: CDR1 KGHSH, CDR2 LQKENI. The CDR3: CASSRLPPTRGNTIYF. The CDR3 nucleotides read TGTGCCAGCTCACGGTTACCCCCAACGCGGGGAAACACCATATATTTT.

This rearrangement joins TRBV27 to TRBJ1-1, with no clear D. Between the trimmed V and J ends, which lost 4 bases and 0 bases, there was a span of 6 bases. This CDR3 contains 13 residues. Germline V gene sequence: CDR1 MNHEY, CDR2 SMNVEV (reference sequence). CDR3 residues: CASSYVMNTEAFF. In DNA, the CDR3 is TGTGCCAGCAGTTACGTCATGAACACTGAAGCTTTCTTT.

The chain recombines TRBV6-1 with TRBJ1-6, with TRBD1 as a possible D gene (5 bases). The CDR3 extends over 18 amino acids. Trimming took 4 bases from V and 0 from J, leaving 16 bases between them. CDR1 is MNHNS and CDR2 is SASEGT in the germline V gene. Written as DNA, the CDR3 is TGTGCCAGCAGTGCGTCAGGGTCGACGAGCTCCTATAATTCACCCCTCCACTTT. Its protein is CASSASGSTSSYNSPLHF.

This chain uses TRBV10-3 with TRBJ2-1; D gene ambiguous. Germline values: CDR1 ENHRY, CDR2 SYGVKD. This CDR3 contains 12 residues. The V end lost 0 bases, the J end lost 7 bases, and 4 bases lay between the germline ends. Here the CDR3 reads CAISESENEQFF. The CDR3, as DNA: TGTGCCATCAGTGAGTCAGAGAATGAGCAGTTCTTC.

V is TRBV5-6 and J is TRBJ2-6, with D unclear. V was trimmed by 1 base and J by 1 base, leaving 6 bases between them. The CDR3 extends over 15 amino acids. The germline gives CDR1 SGHDT, CDR2 YYEEEE. The CDR3: CASSLFPSGANVLTF. The CDR3 DNA follows: TGTGCCAGCAGCTTGTTTCCTTCTGGGGCCAACGTCCTGACTTTC.

Remarks on this clone: This specimen includes other DNA sequences encoding the same CDR3. The chain carries TRBV9 and TRBJ1-5; D may be TRBD1 (5 bases). Germline CDR1 and CDR2: SGDLS and YYNGEE. Trimming removed 0 bases from V and 1 base from J, with 14 bases in between. The CDR3 extends over 17 amino acids. The CDR3 reads CASSVVAGGGSNQPQHF. As DNA, the CDR3 is TGTGCCAGCAGCGTAGTAGCGGGGGGGGGAAGCAATCAGCCCCAGCATTTT.